Below, one TCR beta chain is given with its context. Its cognate antigen has yet to be identified. No much larger clone exists at a distance of one base, and base qualities are not known. This specimen comes from a study of cytomegalovirus exposure and HLA in healthy donors (dated by TCRdb to the late 2010s). Regarding the study in general: According to an earlier analysis of 587 of the donors, 150 million to 200 million T cells yielded over 90 million unique TCR beta sequences and more than 250 Gb of sequence data. An early release covering roughly 640 HLA-typed donors comprised about 320 gigabases of sequencing data and approximately 85 million unique TCR sequences. Of the 398 genotyped donors, 65% to 90% fell in the genetic ancestry cluster associated with self-reported Caucasian donors. The aim of the study was to test whether cataloging public T cell receptors could identify signatures of past pathogen exposure. The study used immunosequencing to profile the T cell repertoires of several hundred subjects and linked those repertoires to cytomegalovirus serostatus. Along with the roughly 700-subject first cohort, a separate validation cohort of about 110 different subjects was used. To predict cytomegalovirus infection status, the study combined high-throughput TCR immunosequencing, statistical association of individual TCRs with disease status, and machine learning. To study patterns of TCR occurrence, a later analysis re-analyzed previously published TCR beta repertoires from around 660 donors and added high-resolution HLA genotyping. Rather than drawing on any new phenotypic data, the later analysis identified candidate immune exposures from TCR beta sequences and the way those sequences occurred across donors. An earlier analysis of nearly 600 of the donors applied high-throughput TCR beta sequencing to assess whether each TCR beta V gene segment acted as functional or pseudogenic. Alongside the repertoire data, information on donor age, sex, ethnicity and CMV serostatus was compiled. A later genetic analysis took genome-wide SNP genotypes for about 60% of the roughly 670 donors and used that subset as a discovery cohort. All discovery cohort repertoires had been generated using a single sequencing platform. Both class I and class II loci were covered by HLA typing, at four-digit resolution. Typing coverage differed by locus: A, B, C, DRB1 and DQB1 were typed in about 620-630 donors, DQA1 in about 500, DPA1 in 606, and DPB1 in around 490. Because of strong linkage in the cohort, roughly five DR-DQ haplotypes were treated as single units for association and clustering. Among some 410 genotyped donors of the cohort, an average of approximately 220,000 unique TCR beta nucleotide sequences was sequenced per donor, of which roughly 17% were non-productive.

There are 16 amino acids in the CDR3, from cysteine to phenylalanine inclusive. Kept here is only the CDR3 DNA, which spans 48 bases and is read in frame from base 1. CDR1 and CDR2 (MDHEN, SYDVKM) derive from the germline V gene. Trimming accounts for 2 bases at V and 8 bases at J, while the number of junction bases matched to no gene is 10. Receptor libraries were prepared by the immunoSEQ multiplex PCR assay. For the multiplex PCR, a mixture combining 60 forward primers for TCR Vbeta segments and 13 reverse primers for TCR Jbeta segments was used. The CDR3 region of rearranged TCR beta genes was amplified from genomic DNA with a multiplex PCR assay. Amplified TCR beta libraries were sequenced as 87-base-pair reads on the Illumina HiSeq System. In the authors' own workflow: Across the 670 or so repertoires, a later analysis counted roughly 84 million unique TCR beta chains, 9.5 million to 12 million of which were shared by at least two donors. Raw reads were error-corrected and collapsed into unique sequences with a nearest-neighbor algorithm that merged closely related sequences to remove PCR and sequencing errors. To assign V, D and J gene segments, CDR3 sequences were aligned to IMGT reference sequences. For a sequence to be retained, a match of at least six nucleotides to both a V gene segment and a J gene segment was required. Rearrangements were classified as productive when the CDR3 lacked stop codons and remained in frame with V and J, and all other rearrangements were classified as non-productive. Following IMGT convention, CDR3 was defined as the stretch from the second conserved V-encoded cysteine to the conserved J-encoded phenylalanine. The earlier analysis of about 570 of the donors excluded any sequence lacking an unambiguous match to a single V gene segment. In an earlier analysis of roughly 500 of the donors, V segments were called functional above 56.7% productive rearrangements and were called segregating when the between-donor standard deviation exceeded 5%. A statistical classification framework was built for diagnosing cytomegalovirus status from the catalog of TCR beta chain sequences. A later analysis assigned V and J genes by comparing TCR nucleotide sequences with IMGT/GENE-DB human TR gene sequences. In a later analysis, CDR3 sequences and most-parsimonious VDJ recombination scenarios were assigned using the TCRdist pipeline. In a later analysis, each TCR beta chain was defined by its CDR3 amino acid sequence together with its V-gene family, and reads without a unique V-gene family were excluded. A later analysis removed several hundred highly shared, low-generation-probability nucleotide sequences to deal with suspected cross-contamination and a sequencing artifact. A later analysis calculated a clonal expansion index for each public chain from normalized within-repertoire ranks of inferred template counts. In a later analysis, generation probabilities were computed with a VDJ recombination model fitted to out-of-frame rearrangements, and the resulting probabilities were checked against IGoR. In a later analysis, hypergeometric tests were used to score TCR-TCR, TCR-HLA and TCR-CMV co-occurrence, with a repertoire-size bias correction applied to TCR pairs. To estimate false discovery rates, a later analysis permuted the HLA or CMV assignments 20 times. A later analysis grouped co-occurring TCRs with DBSCAN, adding TCRdist sequence similarity when clustering within HLA-allele-positive subsets. Repertoires with fewer than 30,000 or more than 120,000 public chains were left out of co-occurrence clustering, as were about five repertoires with anomalous nucleotide sharing. TCRdb mirrors the immuneACCESS table, restricted to in-frame sequences. Some clones are absent from its copies; in checked studies, under half trace to an unresolved V gene, and the reason for the others is unknown. V, J and clone size derive from that table, while D and trimming were established from the DNA sequence. The sample includes 100,000 to 130,000 clones, with roughly 82% observed a single time. 4.2% of the sample comes from the top ten.

The cohort comprised around 690 healthy bone marrow donors. At the time of sampling, all cohort members were nominally healthy, though unrecorded immune exposures were likely present. The donor was CMV seronegative and was included in the group of 352 seronegative cohort members. Each donor provided a peripheral blood sample, and peripheral blood mononuclear cells were used for TCR beta sequencing. Genomic DNA was extracted from the blood cell samples with the Qiagen DNeasy Blood Extraction Kit. Beyond this particular receptor, the publication reports: An association between a missense DCLRE1C variant and V-gene and J-gene trimming of TCR beta chains was found in a later genetic analysis and replicated in an independent cohort. The classifier was reported to diagnose cytomegalovirus status with high specificity and sensitivity in both the original cohort and the validation cohort. In a later genetic analysis, fewer N-insertions in productive TCRs were reported among donors in an Asian-associated ancestry cluster than the approximately 670-donor mean. In a later analysis, 15,000 to 20,000 TCR beta sequences were associated with specific HLA alleles at a false discovery rate of 0.05. In a later analysis, HLA-associated TCR beta chains showed more clonal expansion and lower generation probabilities than non-associated chains that were equally common. The authors suggested that the approach could potentially be generalized to other disease states and immunological phenotypes. Roughly 15 rarely observed V segments, including chromosome 9 orphons, were excluded from the earlier analysis of approximately 500 of the donors because counts were too low. The study listed 164 TCR beta chains as associated with cytomegalovirus. Because HLA typing was unavailable for some donors at each locus, only the typed subset was used in association tests. Most CMV-associated TCR beta chains appeared to be HLA-restricted in a later analysis, and the HLA associations seemed to be driven largely by CMV exposure. When HLA alleles, especially DR and DQ, strongly co-occurred, attributing TCR associations to individual alleles was difficult. A group of highly shared sequence variants was considered likely to be a technical artifact of the sequencing pipeline. In an earlier analysis of around 600 of the donors, most TCR beta V segments were observed in productive rearrangements about 87% or about 30% of the time, broadly matching IMGT annotations. Correlated functional status among segregating V segments might be attributable to linkage disequilibrium, but an unknown experimental factor could not be ruled out. Most TCR sequences were observed very rarely across donors, whereas some public TCRs were present in many individuals. In a later analysis, the rate of TCR association differed among HLA loci, with DRB1 alleles having the most associated TCRs and HLA-C alleles having the fewest. A further reported finding was that TCR beta sequences accurately predicted the HLA-A and HLA-B alleles for most subjects in the first cohort. Roughly uniform sequencing depth across donors was assumed in presence/absence analyses, although this assumption may not hold. CMV serostatus was the only immune exposure information available for the cohort. Some IMGT-functional V segments, including TRBV6-2 and TRBV6-3, could not be distinguished by the 87-base-pair reads and were therefore excluded. Three of the identified cytomegalovirus-associated TCR beta chains were confirmed in vitro to be specific for cytomegalovirus antigens. A later analysis reported that several top co-occurrence clusters appeared linked to parvovirus B19, influenza, CMV and Epstein-Barr virus. The cohort was sequenced for TCR beta chains only, and without alpha or paired-chain data the features that could be detected were limited.

This chain joins TRBV28 to TRBJ2-1; 9 central nucleotides agree with TRBD1. The clonotype comes from a male donor in good health and CMV-seronegative. Source material: PBMCs. CDR3 reads: CASSLASGQGFYEQFF. The nucleotide sequence reads as follows: TGTGCCAGCAGTTTAGCATCGGGACAGGGTTTCTATGAGCAGTTCTTC.